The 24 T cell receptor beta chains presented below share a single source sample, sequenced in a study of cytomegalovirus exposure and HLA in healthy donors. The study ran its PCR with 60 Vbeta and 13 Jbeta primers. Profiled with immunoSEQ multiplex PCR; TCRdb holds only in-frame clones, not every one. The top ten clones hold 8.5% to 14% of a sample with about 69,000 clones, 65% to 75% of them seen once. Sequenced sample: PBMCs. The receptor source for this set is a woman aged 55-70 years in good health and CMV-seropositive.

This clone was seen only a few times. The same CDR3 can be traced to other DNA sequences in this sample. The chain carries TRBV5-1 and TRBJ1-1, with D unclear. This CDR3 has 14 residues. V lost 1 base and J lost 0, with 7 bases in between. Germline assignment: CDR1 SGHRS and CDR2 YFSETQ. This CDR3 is CASSLSGMNTEAFF. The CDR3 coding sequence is TGCGCCAGCAGCTTGTCGGGGATGAACACTGAAGCTTTCTTT.

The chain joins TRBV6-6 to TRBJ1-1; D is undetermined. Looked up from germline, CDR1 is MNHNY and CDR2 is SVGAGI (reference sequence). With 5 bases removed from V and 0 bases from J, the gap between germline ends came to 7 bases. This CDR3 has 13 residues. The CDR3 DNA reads TGTGCCAGCAGTCCCACAATGAACACTGAAGCTTTCTTT. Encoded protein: CASSPTMNTEAFF.

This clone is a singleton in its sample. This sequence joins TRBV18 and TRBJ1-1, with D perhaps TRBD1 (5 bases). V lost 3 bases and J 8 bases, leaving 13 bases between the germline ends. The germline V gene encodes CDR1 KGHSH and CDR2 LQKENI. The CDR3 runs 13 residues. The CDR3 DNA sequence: TGTGCCAGCTCACCCCCCGACAGCAAAGAAGCTTTCTTT. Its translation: CASSPPDSKEAFF.

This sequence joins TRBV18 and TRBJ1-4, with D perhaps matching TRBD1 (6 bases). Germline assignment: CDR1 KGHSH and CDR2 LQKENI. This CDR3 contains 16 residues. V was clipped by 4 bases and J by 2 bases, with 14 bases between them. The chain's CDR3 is CASSRNRDATNEKLFF. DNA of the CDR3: TGTGCCAGCTCACGGAACAGGGATGCGACTAATGAAAAACTGTTTTTT.

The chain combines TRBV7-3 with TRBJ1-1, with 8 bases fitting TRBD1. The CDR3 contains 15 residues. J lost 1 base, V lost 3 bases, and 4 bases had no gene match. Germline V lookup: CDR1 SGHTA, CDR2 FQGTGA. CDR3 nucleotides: TGTGCCAGCAGCTTGCAGGGGGCGGGGAACACTGAAGCTTTCTTT. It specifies CASSLQGAGNTEAFF.

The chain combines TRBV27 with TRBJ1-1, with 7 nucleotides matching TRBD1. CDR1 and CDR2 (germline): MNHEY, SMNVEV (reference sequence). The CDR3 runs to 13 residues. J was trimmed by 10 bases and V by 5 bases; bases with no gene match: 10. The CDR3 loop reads CASSLYSTGLAFF. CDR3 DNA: TGTGCCAGCAGTCTTTACTCGACAGGGCTAGCTTTCTTT.

For the CDR3, the DNA is TGTGCCAGCAGCCAGGCAAGCTCTGGAAACACCATATATTTT. Translation gives CASSQASSGNTIYF. The genes are TRBV14 and TRBJ1-3; D is undetermined. CDR1 and CDR2 from the germline V gene are SGHDN and FVKESK. This CDR3 has 14 residues. The ends were cut back, 3 bases at V and 0 bases at J, with 6 bases in the middle.

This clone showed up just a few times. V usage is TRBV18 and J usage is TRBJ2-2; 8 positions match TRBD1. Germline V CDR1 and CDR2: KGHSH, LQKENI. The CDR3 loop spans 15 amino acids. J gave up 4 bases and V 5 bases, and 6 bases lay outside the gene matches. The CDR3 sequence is CASSSRTGSTGELFF. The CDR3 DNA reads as TGTGCCAGCTCATCAAGGACAGGGAGCACCGGGGAGCTGTTTTTT. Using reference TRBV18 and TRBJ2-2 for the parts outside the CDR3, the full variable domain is NAGVMQNPRHLVRRRGQEARLRCSPMKGHSHVYWYRQLPEEGLKFMVYLQKENIIDESGMPKERFSAEFPKEGPSILRIQQVVRGDSAAYFCASSSRTGSTGELFFGEGSRLTVL.

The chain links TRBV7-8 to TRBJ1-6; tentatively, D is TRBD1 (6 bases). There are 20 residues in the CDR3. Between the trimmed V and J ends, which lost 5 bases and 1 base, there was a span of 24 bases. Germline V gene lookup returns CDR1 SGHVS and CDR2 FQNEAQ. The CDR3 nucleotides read TGTGCCAGCAGCCGAGTCCCCCCAGGGGATATGGGGTCCTATAATTCACCCCTCCACTTT. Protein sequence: CASSRVPPGDMGSYNSPLHF.

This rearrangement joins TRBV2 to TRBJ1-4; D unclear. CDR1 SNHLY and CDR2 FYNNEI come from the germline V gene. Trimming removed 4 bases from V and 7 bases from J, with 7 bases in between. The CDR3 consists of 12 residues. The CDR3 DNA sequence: TGTGCCAGCAGTGTCGCGGTTGAAAAACTGTTTTTT. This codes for CASSVAVEKLFF.

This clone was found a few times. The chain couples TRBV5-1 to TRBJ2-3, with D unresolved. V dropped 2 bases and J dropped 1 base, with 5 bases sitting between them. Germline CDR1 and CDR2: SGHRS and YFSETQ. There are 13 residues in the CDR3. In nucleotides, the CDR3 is TGCGCCAGCAGCTTTGAGGGCACAGATACGCAGTATTTT. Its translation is CASSFEGTDTQYF.

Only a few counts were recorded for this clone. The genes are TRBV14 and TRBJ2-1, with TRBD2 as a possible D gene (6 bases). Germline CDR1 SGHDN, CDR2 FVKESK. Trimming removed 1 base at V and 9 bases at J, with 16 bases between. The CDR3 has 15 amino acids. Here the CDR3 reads CASSQAGVGWSEQFF. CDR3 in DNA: TGTGCCAGCAGCCAAGCGGGAGTGGGTTGGAGTGAGCAGTTCTTC.

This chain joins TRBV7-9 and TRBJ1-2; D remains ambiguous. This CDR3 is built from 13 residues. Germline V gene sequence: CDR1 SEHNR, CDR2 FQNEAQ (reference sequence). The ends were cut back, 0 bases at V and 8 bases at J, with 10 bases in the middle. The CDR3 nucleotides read TGTGCCAGCAGCTTAGCGGTGACTCGGGGCTACACCTTC. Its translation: CASSLAVTRGYTF.

DNA for the CDR3: TGCGCCAGCAGCCAAGATCTGGGGACAGCGGGAGGTACGCAGTATTTT. This encodes CASSQDLGTAGGTQYF. The chain has TRBV4-1 and TRBJ2-3; 9 bases are shared with TRBD2. Trimming cost V 0 bases and J 8 bases; bases outside gene matches: 9. Per the germline V gene, CDR1 is MGHRA and CDR2 is YSYEKL. The length of the CDR3 is 16 residues.

The CDR3 here is CASSQRMGGQETQYF. The CDR3 DNA reads as TGTGCCAGCAGTCAACGGATGGGGGGGCAGGAGACCCAGTACTTC. The chain uses TRBV27 and TRBJ2-5; D perhaps matches TRBD2 (7 bases). The CDR3 is 15 amino acids. The V gene lost 5 bases and the J gene lost 5 bases, with 18 bases spanning the gap. CDR1 and CDR2 (germline): MNHEY, SMNVEV (reference sequence).

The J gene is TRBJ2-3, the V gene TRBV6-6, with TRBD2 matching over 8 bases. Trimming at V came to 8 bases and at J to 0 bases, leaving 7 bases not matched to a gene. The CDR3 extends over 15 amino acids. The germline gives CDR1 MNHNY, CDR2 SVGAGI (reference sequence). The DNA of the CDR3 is TGTGCCAGCCGCGTAGCGGGGCCCAGCACAGATACGCAGTATTTT. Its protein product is CASRVAGPSTDTQYF.

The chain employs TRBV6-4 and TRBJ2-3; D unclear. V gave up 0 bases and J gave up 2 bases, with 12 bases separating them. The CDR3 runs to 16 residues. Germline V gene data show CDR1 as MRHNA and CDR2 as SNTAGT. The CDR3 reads CASSDSAGRPTDTQYF. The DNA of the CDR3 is TGTGCCAGCAGTGACTCTGCAGGCCGCCCCACAGATACGCAGTATTTT.

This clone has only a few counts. Written as DNA, the CDR3 is TGTGCCATCAGTGAGGGACAGAACTATGGCTACACCTTC. Amino acids: CAISEGQNYGYTF. This chain uses TRBV10-3 with TRBJ1-2; a weak D match, TRBD1 (6 bases). Germline V gene lookup returns CDR1 ENHRY and CDR2 SYGVKD. CDR3 length equals 13 residues. V dropped 2 bases and J dropped 2 bases, with 6 bases sitting between them.

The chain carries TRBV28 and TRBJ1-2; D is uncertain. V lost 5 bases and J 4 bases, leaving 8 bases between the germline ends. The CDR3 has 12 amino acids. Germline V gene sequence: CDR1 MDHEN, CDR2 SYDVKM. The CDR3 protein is CASSRPGYGYTF. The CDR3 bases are TGTGCCAGCAGTAGACCAGGCTATGGCTACACCTTC.

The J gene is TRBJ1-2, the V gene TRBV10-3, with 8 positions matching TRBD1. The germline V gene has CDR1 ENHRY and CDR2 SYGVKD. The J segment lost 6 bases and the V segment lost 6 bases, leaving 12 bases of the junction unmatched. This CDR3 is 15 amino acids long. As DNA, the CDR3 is TGTGCCATCAGCGATAAGAGCAGGGGGCGGGATGGCTACACCTTC. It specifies CAISDKSRGRDGYTF.

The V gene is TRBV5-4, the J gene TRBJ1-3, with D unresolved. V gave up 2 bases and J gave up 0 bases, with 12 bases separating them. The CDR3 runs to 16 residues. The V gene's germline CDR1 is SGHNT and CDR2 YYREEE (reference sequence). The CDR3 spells CASSFGPGLSGNTIYF. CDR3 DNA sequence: TGTGCCAGCAGCTTTGGTCCGGGTCTCTCTGGAAACACCATATATTTT.

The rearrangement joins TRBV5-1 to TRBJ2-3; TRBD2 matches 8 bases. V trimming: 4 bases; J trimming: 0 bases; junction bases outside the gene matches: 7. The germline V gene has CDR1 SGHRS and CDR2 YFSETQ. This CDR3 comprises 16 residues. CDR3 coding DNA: TGCGCCAGCAGCCTACCGGGACTAGATAGCACAGATACGCAGTATTTT. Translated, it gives CASSLPGLDSTDTQYF.

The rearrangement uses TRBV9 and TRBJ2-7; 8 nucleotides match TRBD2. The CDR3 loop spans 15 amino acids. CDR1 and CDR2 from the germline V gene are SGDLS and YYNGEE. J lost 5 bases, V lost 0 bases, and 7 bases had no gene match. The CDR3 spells CASSVDGGRSNEQYF. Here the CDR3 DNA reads TGTGCCAGCAGCGTAGATGGCGGGAGGTCCAACGAGCAGTACTTC.

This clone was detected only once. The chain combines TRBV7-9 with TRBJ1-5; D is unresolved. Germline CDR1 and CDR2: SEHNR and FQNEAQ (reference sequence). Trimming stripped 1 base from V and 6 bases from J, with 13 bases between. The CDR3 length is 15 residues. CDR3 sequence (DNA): TGTGCCAGCAGCTTAGGAGTGCGCGAGGGTCAGCCCCAGCATTTT. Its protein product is CASSLGVREGQPQHF.